This entry is about one TCR beta chain. This entry belongs to a study of technical replicates of blood from a handful of donors. Assay: immunoSEQ multiplex PCR; the TCRdb copy retains only in-frame clones and omits some. The sample yields over 50,000 clones, roughly 94% seen once. The specimen was T cells isolated from PBMCs. This clonotype was obtained from a human donor in good health.

Here the CDR3 reads CASSPGQGFAEAFF. Written as DNA, the CDR3 is TGTGCCAGCAGCCCTGGACAGGGTTTCGCTGAAGCTTTCTTT. This chain uses TRBV6-5 with TRBJ1-1; 8 bases agree with TRBD1. The germline V gene encodes CDR1 MNHEY and CDR2 SVGAGI. V lost 6 bases and J lost 6; bases outside the gene matches: 9. The CDR3 totals 14 residues.